This T cell receptor (beta chain) stems from a study of T cell changes during pregnancy in multiple sclerosis. In its sample, this clone was seen a few times. The data were produced by immunoSEQ multiplex PCR, yet TCRdb's version contains in-frame clones alone and is incomplete. The sample consists of some 80,000 clones, 70% to 90% of them appearing once. The material sequenced was peripheral blood, taken in the first trimester of pregnancy. The TCR originated in a female donor in good health, enrolled as a control in a pregnancy study.

CDR3 region: CATLRGSEAFF. The CDR3 coding sequence is TGTGCCACTCTCAGGGGGTCTGAAGCTTTCTTT. The J gene is TRBJ1-1, the V gene TRBV7-6; 7 nucleotides line up with TRBD1. Germline CDR1 and CDR2: SGHVS and FNYEAQ. The trim removed 10 bases at V and 6 bases at J, leaving 5 bases unmatched. This CDR3 contains 11 residues.